This T cell receptor (beta chain) was identified during a study of shared clonotypes between healthy human individuals. The data were produced by immunoSEQ multiplex PCR, yet TCRdb's version contains in-frame clones alone and is incomplete. The table shows some 2,500,000 clones, with around 93% occurring only once. V gave up 3 bases and J gave up 6 bases; unmatched junction bases: 8. The V gene's germline CDR1 is SGHRS and CDR2 YFSETQ. The CDR3 runs 14 residues. This clonotype originated in a man aged 18 to 35 in good health. Some clones in this sample may be carry-over from other donors' samples. The sample consisted of naive CD4+ T cells from PBMCs. Subset: CD45RA+ positively selected. The chain combines TRBV5-1 with TRBJ1-1; 7 bases agree with TRBD1. The CDR3 bases are TGCGCCAGCAGCTCCCAGGGGGGAGGCTCTGAAGCTTTCTTT. This encodes CASSSQGGGSEAFF.